This T cell receptor (beta chain) was obtained from a study of identical twins. Trimming took 11 bases from V and 3 from J; bases not matched to a gene: 24. CDR1 and CDR2 from the germline V gene are MGHDK and SYGVNS. This CDR3 contains 18 residues. A universal primer site was incorporated via template switching, and the cDNA contained unique molecular identifiers. MiXCR, run by TCRdb on the 5' RACE reads, gives a single entry per CDR3 protein. The table lists hundreds of thousands of distinct CDR3 sequences, over 13% of them singletons. This clonotype was detected only a few times. The chain joins TRBV25-1 to TRBJ2-7; 8 nucleotides align to TRBD1. The receptor comes from a woman aged 18 to 35 in good health. Material: memory (CD45RO+) T cells sorted from blood. CDR3 loop: CAPNQGQGMDPESYEQYF. The CDR3 nucleotides are TGTGCCCCGAACCAAGGACAGGGCATGGACCCGGAGAGCTACGAGCAGTACTTC.